This TCR beta chain came from a study of blood T cell repertoires in COVID-19. In germline, CDR1 is ENHRY, CDR2 SYGVKD. The CDR3 has 13 amino acids. V was pared by 6 bases and J by 2 bases, with 10 bases between. Some clones are missing from TCRdb's copy, which holds only in-frame ones; the method was immunoSEQ multiplex PCR. The sample lists about 130,000 clones, approximately 88% occurring once. This receptor was identified in a man aged 70 or older with active COVID-19. Sequencing was carried out using peripheral blood. The genes are TRBV10-3 and TRBJ2-5; D possibly corresponds to TRBD2 (7 bases). In DNA, the CDR3 is TGTGCCATCAGAGGGGGGGTACAAGAGACCCAGTACTTC. Amino acid sequence: CAIRGGVQETQYF.